This T cell receptor (beta chain) is drawn from a study of T cell repertoires in cytomegalovirus infection. The CDR3 runs 15 residues. V trimming: 5 bases; J trimming: 4 bases; junction bases outside the gene matches: 7. From germline, CDR1 is SGHAT and CDR2 FQNNGV. This clonotype turned up a few times. TCRdb fed the reads into MiXCR, producing one record per CDR3 protein. The data show over 300,000 distinct CDR3 sequences, 15% to 20% seen once. Sequencing was done on a sample of PBMCs. The TCR was taken from a human donor in good health (CMV status not recorded). Some clones in this sample may be carry-over from other donors' samples. This chain uses TRBV11-2 with TRBJ2-7; 11 positions match TRBD1. The DNA for the CDR3 is TGTGCCAGCAGCGAGGGCGGGACAGGGGGATACGAGCAGTACTTC. Protein: CASSEGGTGGYEQYF. Variable domain in full (rest from reference TRBV11-2 and TRBJ2-7): EAGVAQSPRYKIIEKRQSVAFWCNPISGHATLYWYQQILGQGPKLLIQFQNNGVVDDSQLPKDRFSAERLKGVDSTLKIQPAKLEDSAVYLCASSEGGTGGYEQYFGPGTRLTVT.